Each of the 22 T cell receptor beta chains below was sequenced from the same sample in a study of regulatory T cells in long-lasting Graves disease (dated by TCRdb to the early 2020s). The meaning of the sample's time point label: persistent/refractory GD, antithyroid drugs over 5 years with positive TRAb. For both TCR sequencing and RNA sequencing, RNA was extracted from PBMCs using TRIzol. Library construction relied on multiplex PCR. TCRdb names Illumina HiSeq 4000 as the instrument used. iRepertoire HTBI primers and Arm-PCR amplification of CDR3 regions were used to construct TCR beta libraries. The public reads were reanalyzed by TCRdb: fastp trimming at Q25, MiXCR alignment, in-frame beta chains only. Rows with one shared CDR3 protein collapse into an entry with the most common genes and DNA. Recorded for this sample are around 400,000 distinct CDR3 sequences; 20% to 30% of them occurred a single time. The ten largest clones represent approximately 26% of the sample.

The sample in question was peripheral blood mononuclear cells (PBMCs), obtained when the disease was refractory, from a patient treated with antithyroid drugs. All receptors come from a female donor with Graves disease.

This clonotype occurred many times. V and J are TRBV7-2 and TRBJ2-4; 8 bases agree with TRBD1. There are 16 residues in the CDR3. J was trimmed by 0 bases and V by 5 bases; bases with no gene match: 6. The V gene's germline CDR1 is SGHTA and CDR2 FQGNSA. CDR3 bases: TGTGCCAGCAGCCCCGGACAGGGCAGAGCCAAAAACATTCAGTACTTC. Its protein is CASSPGQGRAKNIQYF.

About this clonotype: Germline is not matched at one junction end, which may reflect a read error. The rearrangement links TRBV12-3 or TRBV12-4 to TRBJ2-7; the D gene is possibly TRBD1 (6 bases). This CDR3 has 20 amino acids. The CDR3 loop reads CAGSFSTIIRSDSLTYEQYF. The CDR3 nucleotides read TGTGCCGGCAGTTTTTCGACAATCATTCGCTCGGACAGCCTTACCTACGAGCAGTACTTC.

The sample holds a few counts of this clonotype. The V gene is TRBV24-1, the J gene TRBJ1-5, with D maybe TRBD1 (5 bases). The CDR3 has 14 amino acids. In germline, CDR1 is KGHDR, CDR2 SFDVKD. Trimming removed 4 bases from V and 4 bases from J, with 10 bases in between. The CDR3 nucleotides are TGTGCCACCAGTGACCACGGGACGAATCAGCCCCAGCATTTT. Translated: CATSDHGTNQPQHF.

In this sample, this clonotype turned up a few times. The chain links TRBV12-3 or TRBV12-4 to TRBJ1-6, with a tentative D call TRBD1 (5 bases). CDR3 length: 14 amino acids. V was trimmed by 6 bases and J by 2 bases, leaving 8 bases between them. CDR3 residues: CASSTGPYNSPLHF. In nucleotides, the CDR3 is TGTGCCAGCAGCACGGGACCCTATAATTCACCCCTCCACTTT.

J is TRBJ2-7 and V is TRBV28; TRBD1 or TRBD2 may be the D gene (6 bases each). CDR3 length: 13 residues. The V gene's germline CDR1 is MDHEN and CDR2 SYDVKM. V lost 4 bases to trimming and J lost 5 bases, with 12 bases between them. CDR3 sequence: CASSSGASDEQYF. In nucleotides, the CDR3 is TGTGCCAGCAGTTCGGGGGCTTCTGACGAGCAGTACTTC.

This chain links TRBV7-2 with TRBJ1-1, with 8 bases that match TRBD1. CDR3 length: 15 amino acids. J lost 3 bases, V lost 5 bases, and 8 bases had no gene match. Germline CDR1 SGHTA, CDR2 FQGNSA. The CDR3 region is CASSRRQGMDTEAFF. The CDR3 DNA reads TGTGCCAGCAGCAGGAGACAGGGGATGGACACTGAAGCTTTCTTT.

The chain links TRBV2 to TRBJ1-4, with no clear D. This CDR3 comprises 13 residues. Per the germline V gene, CDR1 is SNHLY and CDR2 is FYNNEI. The V and J ends lost 6 bases and 6 bases respectively, with 11 bases between them. The CDR3, as DNA: TGTGCCAGCAGCCCCGACGGAGATGAAAAACTGTTTTTT. This codes for CASSPDGDEKLFF. Complete variable domain (other parts from reference TRBV2 and TRBJ1-4): EPEVTQTPSHQVTQMGQEVILRCVPISNHLYFYWYRQILGQKVEFLVSFYNNEISEKSEIFDDQFSVERPDGSNFTLKIRSTKLEDSAMYFCASSPDGDEKLFFGSGTQLSVL.

This clonotype was counted between two and nine times. V usage is TRBV4-2 and J usage is TRBJ2-4, with D possibly being TRBD1 (6 bases). Between the trimmed V and J ends, which lost 1 base and 1 base, there was a span of 20 bases. This CDR3 region has 19 residues. Germline loops: CDR1 LGHNA, CDR2 YNFKEQ. CDR3 protein: CASSQVRVPGHQAKNIQYF. CDR3 DNA: TGTGCCAGCAGCCAAGTTCGCGTCCCGGGACACCAGGCCAAAAACATTCAGTACTTC.

The J gene is TRBJ2-7, the V gene TRBV5-1; 7 nucleotides line up with TRBD1. The germline V gene has CDR1 SGHRS and CDR2 YFSETQ. The CDR3 is made up of 13 amino acids. J lost 3 bases, V lost 7 bases, and 7 bases had no gene match. The CDR3 DNA sequence: TGCGCCAGCTCGGGACAGTTTCGCTACGAGCAGTACTTC. This sequence encodes CASSGQFRYEQYF.

The V and J genes are TRBV9 and TRBJ2-2; no firm D call. This CDR3 has 16 residues. Looked up from germline, CDR1 is SGDLS and CDR2 is YYNGEE. Deletions cut 0 bases from V and 6 bases from J, with 15 bases between. CDR3 region: CASSVGTNADAGELFF. The CDR3 bases are TGTGCCAGCAGCGTAGGTACTAATGCTGACGCCGGGGAGCTGTTTTTT.

This clonotype showed up many times. The rearrangement uses TRBV2 and TRBJ2-7; weak D call: TRBD1 (5 bases). Trimming removed 7 bases from V and 6 bases from J, with 19 bases in between. Germline V gene data show CDR1 as SNHLY and CDR2 as FYNNEI. The CDR3 has 14 residues. The CDR3 DNA follows: TGTGCCAGCACCCCTTGGGGCGAGGAAGCCGAGCAGTACTTC. Translated: CASTPWGEEAEQYF.

The V gene is TRBV19, the J gene TRBJ1-1; D is ambiguous. The CDR3 contains 14 residues. Trimming took 3 bases from V and 0 from J, leaving 8 bases between them. Germline assignment: CDR1 LNHDA and CDR2 SQIVND (reference sequence). The DNA of the CDR3 is TGTGCCAGTAGTATCGTAGGCCTGAACACTGAAGCTTTCTTT. This encodes CASSIVGLNTEAFF. The entire variable domain, with the rest obtained from reference TRBV19 and TRBJ1-1, is as follows: DGGITQSPKYLFRKEGQNVTLSCEQNLNHDAMYWYRQDPGQGLRLIYYSQIVNDFQKGDIAEGYSVSREKKESFPLTVTSAQKNPTAFYLCASSIVGLNTEAFFGQGTRLTVV.

The chain combines TRBV7-3 with TRBJ2-1; 14 positions agree with TRBD2. Looked up from germline, CDR1 is SGHTA and CDR2 is FQGTGA. Germline trimming cut 1 base from V and 2 bases from J; bases unmatched to any gene: 7. CDR3 length: 19 residues. This CDR3 reads CASSLRRRLAGGAYNEQFF. The CDR3 DNA sequence: TGTGCCAGCAGCTTAAGGAGAAGACTAGCGGGAGGGGCCTACAATGAGCAGTTCTTC.

This clonotype was recorded a few times. This sequence joins TRBV27 and TRBJ2-7; 9 nucleotides line up with TRBD1. Germline values: CDR1 MNHEY, CDR2 SMNVEV (reference sequence). The CDR3 has 15 amino acids. V lost 0 bases to trimming and J lost 4 bases; unmatched junction nucleotides: 4. CDR3 sequence: CASSLSGTGKYEQYF. CDR3 DNA sequence: TGTGCCAGCAGTTTATCGGGGACAGGGAAGTACGAGCAGTACTTC.

This clonotype was detected only a few times. V gene TRBV19 combines with J gene TRBJ2-5, with a tentative D call TRBD1 (6 bases). The CDR3 sequence is 13 residues long. The V gene lost 5 bases and the J gene lost 4 bases, with 11 bases spanning the gap. CDR1 and CDR2 (germline): LNHDA, SQIVND (reference sequence). The CDR3 here is CASSSAGVETQYF. The CDR3 DNA sequence: TGTGCCAGTAGTTCTGCAGGGGTAGAGACCCAGTACTTC.

The chain links TRBV5-4 to TRBJ2-2; D not certain. The CDR3 is 15 residues long. V was cut by 3 bases and J by 3 bases, with 12 bases left in between. Per germline, CDR1 SGHNT and CDR2 YYREEE (reference sequence). CDR3: CASSSSLRDTGELFF. The CDR3 DNA reads TGTGCCAGCAGCTCGTCACTGAGAGACACCGGGGAGCTGTTTTTT. Supplemented by reference TRBV5-4 and TRBJ2-2, the full variable domain reads ETGVTQSPTHLIKTRGQQVTLRCSSQSGHNTVSWYQQALGQGPQFIFQYYREEENGRGNFPPRFSGLQFPNYSSELNVNALELDDSALYLCASSSSLRDTGELFFGEGSRLTVL.

The chain recombines TRBV6-2 or TRBV6-3 with TRBJ1-1; D is possibly TRBD1 (6 bases). The CDR3 sequence is 15 residues long. Germline CDR1 and CDR2: MNHEY and SVGEGT. V lost 5 bases and J lost 1, with 14 bases in between. CDR3 coding DNA: TGTGCCAGCAGTGGTCTAACGGGACAGAACACTGAAGCTTTCTTT. This gives the protein CASSGLTGQNTEAFF.

This clonotype was recorded many times. The V call is TRBV2, the J call TRBJ1-4; D remains ambiguous. Germline V gene lookup returns CDR1 SNHLY and CDR2 FYNNEI. The CDR3 is 13 amino acids. V dropped 3 bases and J dropped 11 bases, with 13 bases sitting between them. The chain's CDR3 is CASSDVGLWKLFF. DNA for the CDR3: TGTGCCAGCAGTGACGTAGGGCTGTGGAAACTGTTTTTT.

This chain uses TRBV7-9 with TRBJ2-5, with D hard to call. V was trimmed by 5 bases and J by 1 base, leaving 20 bases between them. The CDR3 spans 17 residues. Per germline, CDR1 SEHNR and CDR2 FQNEAQ (reference sequence). The CDR3 loop reads CASSPTSGRRFQETQYF. CDR3 DNA: TGTGCCAGCAGCCCTACCTCTGGGCGTAGATTCCAAGAGACCCAGTACTTC.

This clonotype was counted at least ten times. V is TRBV16 and J is TRBJ1-5, with a weak D call TRBD1 (5 bases). Germline CDR1 KGHSY, CDR2 FQNENV. The CDR3 totals 14 residues. V dropped 2 bases and J dropped 7 bases, with 12 bases sitting between them. DNA for the CDR3: TGTGCCAGCAGCCAAGGCCTCAGGGCCCAGCCCCAGCATTTT. Amino acid sequence: CASSQGLRAQPQHF.

The gene calls are TRBV7-3 and TRBJ2-6; D might be TRBD2 (5 bases). CDR3 length equals 16 residues. The ends were cut back, 4 bases at V and 2 bases at J, with 12 bases in the middle. From germline, CDR1 is SGHTA and CDR2 FQGTGA. Here the CDR3 DNA reads TGTGCCAGCAGCTCCAACGTGAGGGCTGGGGCCAACGTCCTGACTTTC. Translation gives CASSSNVRAGANVLTF.

The CDR3 protein is CATGSGYNEQFF. As DNA, the CDR3 is TGTGCCACCGGGAGCGGCTACAATGAGCAGTTCTTC. The chain links TRBV24-1 to TRBJ2-1; tentative D call: TRBD2 (5 bases). This CDR3 comprises 12 residues. V dropped 9 bases and J dropped 3 bases, with 8 bases sitting between them. The germline V gene encodes CDR1 KGHDR and CDR2 SFDVKD.